The 18 T cell receptor beta chains listed next were all sequenced from one sample in a study of CD8 T cells in ankylosing spondylitis. MiXCR, applied by TCRdb to the 5' RACE reads, yields one record per CDR3 protein. The sample holds under 400,000 distinct CDR3 sequences, 11% seen once. The specimen sequenced was blood, either unsorted or a sorted T cell fraction (not recorded which). The receptors shown here come from a female donor with ankylosing spondylitis or in good health (not recorded which).

In regard to this clonotype: This may stem from a read error, because a much larger clone lies one nucleotide away. This rearrangement joins TRBV5-1 to TRBJ2-7, with 7 nucleotides matching TRBD2. CDR1 and CDR2 from the germline V gene are SGHRS and YFSETQ. CDR3 length: 16 residues. The CDR3 coding sequence is TGCGCCTGCAGCTTACCCCTAGCGGACCTGACCTACGAGCAGTACTTC. Its translation: CACSLPLADLTYEQYF. Using reference TRBV5-1 and TRBJ2-7 for the parts outside the CDR3, the full variable domain is KAGVTQTPRYLIKTRGQQVTLSCSPISGHRSVSWYQQTPGQGLQFLFEYFSETQRNKGNFPGRFSGRQFSNSRSEMNVSTLELGDSALYLCACSLPLADLTYEQYFGPGTRLTVT.

The chain employs TRBV20-1 and TRBJ2-1; 8 nucleotides agree with TRBD1. After removal of 1 base from V and 0 bases from J, the junction contained 14 bases not matched to a gene. CDR3 length: 19 amino acids. Germline CDR1 and CDR2: DFQATT and SNEGSKA (reference sequence). The CDR3, as DNA: TGCAGTGCTAGAGCTTCGGCAGGGGGCCAGAGAAACTCCTACAATGAGCAGTTCTTC. It yields the protein CSARASAGGQRNSYNEQFF.

This clonotype was observed many times. The rearrangement uses TRBV10-3 and TRBJ2-7; 12 positions agree with TRBD2. V was clipped by 6 bases and J by 2 bases; unmatched bases: 5. The CDR3 is 15 residues long. The germline gives CDR1 ENHRY, CDR2 SYGVKD. CDR3 amino acids: CAIRSTSGGPYEQYF. CDR3 nucleotides: TGTGCCATCAGATCGACTAGCGGGGGCCCCTACGAGCAGTACTTC.

This clonotype was seen at least ten times. This chain uses TRBV3-1 with TRBJ1-4; the D is unclear. This CDR3 is built from 12 residues. V lost 0 bases and J lost 8, with 4 bases in between. The germline gives CDR1 LGHDT, CDR2 YNNKEL (reference sequence). The CDR3 reads CASSQDGEKLFF. The CDR3 nucleotides read TGTGCCAGCAGCCAAGATGGAGAAAAACTGTTTTTT.

This clonotype came up many times. The V gene is TRBV28, the J gene TRBJ2-1; D possibly corresponds to TRBD2 (6 bases). The CDR3 has 13 amino acids. V lost 10 bases to trimming and J lost 6 bases, with 16 bases between them. CDR1 MDHEN and CDR2 SYDVKM come from the germline V gene. CDR3 region: CATAGSPRNEQFF. The CDR3 DNA reads TGTGCCACCGCGGGAAGCCCGCGCAATGAGCAGTTCTTC. Looking up the rest from reference TRBV28 and TRBJ2-1 gives the full variable domain: DVKVTQSSRYLVKRTGEKVFLECVQDMDHENMFWYRQDPGLGLRLIYFSYDVKMKEKGDIPEGYSVSREKKERFSLILESASTNQTSMYLCATAGSPRNEQFFGPGTRLTVL.

This clonotype was detected ten times or more. This chain links TRBV5-1 with TRBJ2-2; TRBD1 might be the D (6 bases). Trimming shortened V by 0 bases and J by 1 base, and 7 bases separated the two germline ends. CDR3 length: 15 amino acids. CDR1 is SGHRS, CDR2 YFSETQ, per germline. The DNA for the CDR3 is TGCGCCAGCAGCTTGGTACAGGGGAACACCGGGGAGCTGTTTTTT. Encoded protein: CASSLVQGNTGELFF.

The chain has TRBV7-2 and TRBJ1-2, with 8 bases aligning to TRBD1. In germline, CDR1 is SGHTA, CDR2 FQGNSA. With V trimmed by 5 bases and J by 4 bases, 9 bases remained unmatched. The CDR3 runs to 15 residues. The DNA for the CDR3 is TGTGCCAGCAGCCAGGACAGGGTGGGAGCCTATGGCTACACCTTC. The encoded protein is CASSQDRVGAYGYTF.

The rearrangement joins TRBV27 to TRBJ2-7, with TRBD2 as a possible D gene (6 bases). The CDR3 has 14 residues. CDR1 is MNHEY, CDR2 SMNVEV, per germline (reference sequence). V was shortened by 2 bases and J by 2 bases, with 10 bases between the two germline ends. CDR3 coding DNA: TGTGCCAGCAGTTTAGGGGGGTTCCCCTACGAGCAGTACTTC. Translation gives CASSLGGFPYEQYF.

This clonotype appeared a few times. The chain couples TRBV5-1 to TRBJ2-5; D is undetermined. The CDR3 is made up of 14 amino acids. V was clipped by 5 bases and J by 0 bases, with 11 bases between them. Germline CDR1 is SGHRS and CDR2 is YFSETQ. This chain's CDR3 is CASSYYGNQETQYF. In nucleotides, the CDR3 is TGCGCCAGCAGTTATTACGGTAACCAAGAGACCCAGTACTTC.

Ten or more counts support this clonotype. V and J are TRBV11-2 and TRBJ1-6; 9 bases line up with TRBD1. Germline lookup yields CDR1 SGHAT and CDR2 FQNNGV. The CDR3 is made up of 18 amino acids. After removal of 5 bases from V and 0 bases from J, the junction contained 8 bases not matched to a gene. CDR3 loop: CASSDGQGSYSYNSPLHF. CDR3 nucleotides: TGTGCCAGCAGCGACGGACAGGGGAGTTACTCCTATAATTCACCCCTCCACTTT.

This sequence joins TRBV15 and TRBJ2-7; D not resolved. CDR3 length: 14 amino acids. Per the germline V gene, CDR1 is LNHNV and CDR2 is YYDKDF (reference sequence). The V gene lost 0 bases and the J gene lost 2 bases, with 8 bases spanning the gap. The CDR3 bases are TGTGCCACCAGCAGAGATAGGAGTACCTACGAGCAGTACTTC. This sequence encodes CATSRDRSTYEQYF.

This clonotype showed up many times. The chain employs TRBV7-9 and TRBJ2-4, with a possible D match to TRBD1 (6 bases). CDR1 and CDR2 from the germline V gene are SEHNR and FQNEAQ (reference sequence). The CDR3 length is 15 residues. V was shortened by 0 bases and J by 7 bases, with 13 bases between the two germline ends. CDR3 amino acids: CASSLAGRQGNIQYF. The CDR3 DNA reads as TGTGCCAGCAGCTTAGCTGGGCGGCAGGGGAACATTCAGTACTTC.

This clonotype came up many times. This chain uses TRBV5-6 with TRBJ2-1, with 7 bases matching TRBD1. V dropped 0 bases and J dropped 8; count of bases not matched to a gene: 14. Germline CDR1 is SGHDT and CDR2 is YYEEEE. The CDR3 is 17 amino acids. This CDR3 reads CASSLVRTGSPLDEQFF. In DNA form, the CDR3 reads TGTGCCAGCAGCTTGGTCAGGACAGGATCCCCCCTTGATGAGCAGTTCTTC.

The table lists this clonotype with a few counts. The chain joins TRBV5-1 to TRBJ2-7, with D uncertain. Between the trimmed V and J ends, which lost 0 bases and 6 bases, there was a span of 16 bases. The germline V gene encodes CDR1 SGHRS and CDR2 YFSETQ. The CDR3 covers 15 residues. The CDR3 bases are TGCGCCAGCAGCTTGGGAGGAAGCCCTCTACTCGAGCAGTACTTC. Protein product: CASSLGGSPLLEQYF.

V gene TRBV3-1 combines with J gene TRBJ2-1; D not resolved. CDR3 length: 16 amino acids. V was cut by 4 bases and J by 5 bases, with 18 bases left in between. Per germline, CDR1 LGHDT and CDR2 YNNKEL (reference sequence). This CDR3 is CASSRYTRTDHNEQFF. DNA for the CDR3: TGTGCCAGCAGCCGATACACCCGGACCGACCACAATGAGCAGTTCTTC.

This chain uses TRBV14 with TRBJ2-7; the D gene is possibly TRBD1 (6 bases). V lost 1 base to trimming and J lost 1 base, with 11 bases between them. CDR1 is SGHDN, CDR2 FVKESK, per germline. The CDR3 totals 15 residues. The CDR3: CASSQVGGRSYEQYF. The DNA of the CDR3 is TGTGCCAGCAGCCAAGTAGGGGGTCGGTCCTACGAGCAGTACTTC.

This clonotype was detected many times. This CDR3 is CASSAAGIGNSPLHF. CDR3 nucleotide sequence: TGTGCCAGCAGCGCTGCCGGGATAGGTAATTCACCCCTCCACTTT. This chain uses TRBV9 with TRBJ1-6, with D unclear. The CDR3 runs to 15 residues. Germline V lookup: CDR1 SGDLS, CDR2 YYNGEE. The V end lost 3 bases, the J end lost 6 bases, and 13 bases lay between the germline ends.

Comments on this clonotype: A read error may explain this, as a much larger clone is one base away. The final CDR3 position lacks the conserved phenylalanine or tryptophan, pointing to a likely read error. This sequence joins TRBV6-2 or TRBV6-3 and TRBJ2-7, with 7 bases fitting TRBD2. V trimming: 0 bases; J trimming: 6 bases; junction bases outside the gene matches: 17. The germline CDR1 and CDR2 sequences are MNHEY and SVGEGT. The length of the CDR3 is 18 residues. The CDR3, as DNA: TGTGCCAGCAGTTACTCGACTCTATTCATTCTAGCGGATGCCGAGCAGTACCTC. Translated: CASSYSTLFILADAEQYL.